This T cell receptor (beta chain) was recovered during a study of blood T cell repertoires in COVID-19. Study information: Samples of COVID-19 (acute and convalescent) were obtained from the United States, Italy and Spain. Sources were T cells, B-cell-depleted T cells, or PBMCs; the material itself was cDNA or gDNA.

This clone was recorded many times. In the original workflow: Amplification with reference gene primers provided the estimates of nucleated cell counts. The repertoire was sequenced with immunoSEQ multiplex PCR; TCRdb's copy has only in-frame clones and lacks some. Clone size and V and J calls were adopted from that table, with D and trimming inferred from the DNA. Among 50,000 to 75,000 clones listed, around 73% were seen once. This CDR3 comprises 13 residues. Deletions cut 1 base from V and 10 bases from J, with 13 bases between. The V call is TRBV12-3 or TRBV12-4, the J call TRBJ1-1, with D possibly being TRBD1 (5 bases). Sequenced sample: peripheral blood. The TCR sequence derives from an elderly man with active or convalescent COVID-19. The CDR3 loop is CASSLGGTGVAFF. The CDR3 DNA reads TGTGCCAGCAGTTTAGGAGGCACGGGGGTAGCTTTCTTT.